The T cell receptor beta chain described here comes from a study of T-cell memory formation after mild COVID-19. From germline, CDR1 is DFQATT and CDR2 SNEGSKA (reference sequence). V gave up 0 bases and J gave up 5 bases, with 8 bases separating them. This CDR3 comprises 14 residues. Constant-segment-primed 5'RACE gave TCR alpha and TCR beta cDNA libraries with sample barcodes and UMIs. TCRdb used MiXCR to reprocess the 5' RACE reads, holding one entry per CDR3 protein. The sample shows under 300,000 distinct CDR3 sequences, about a sixth of them seen only once. The sequence was obtained from a man aged 18 to 29 who had mild COVID-19 (a few samples of this study predate the infection). Cell type and time point are not known. V gene TRBV20-1 combines with J gene TRBJ1-6; no definite D call. The specimen sequenced was PBMCs or a T cell subset sorted from them (not recorded which). CDR3 sequence reads: CSARDHGHNSPLHF. The DNA of the CDR3 is TGCAGTGCTAGAGATCATGGGCATAATTCACCCCTCCACTTT.